Each of the 3 T cell receptor beta chains below was sequenced from the same sample in a study of Graves' ophthalmopathy and Graves' hyperthyroidism. CDR3 regions of TCR beta were amplified from RNA transcripts. Scientists carried out first-round RT-PCR using HTBI primers and then a second-round multiplex PCR. TCRdb redid the calling of the multiplex PCR reads with MiXCR, one entry per CDR3 protein. The sample lists some 390,000 distinct CDR3 sequences; around 16% were seen once. Sequenced material: peripheral blood. The receptors were gathered from a woman younger than 35 with Graves' ophthalmopathy.

V is TRBV12-3 or TRBV12-4 and J is TRBJ2-5; 9 nucleotides match TRBD1. The CDR3 totals 14 residues. J lost 9 bases, V lost 5 bases, and 10 bases had no gene match. The CDR3 DNA sequence: TGTGCCAGCAGTCACTCGGGACAGGGCGAGGCCCAGTACTTC. It encodes CASSHSGQGEAQYF.

This clonotype was detected many times. The V and J genes are TRBV4-3 and TRBJ2-2, with TRBD2 matching 9 bases. This CDR3 has 16 residues. V was clipped by 1 base and J by 4 bases; unmatched bases: 4. Per the germline V gene, CDR1 is LGHNA and CDR2 is YSLEER. The CDR3, as DNA: TGCGCCAGCAGCCAAGGAGCGGGAGGTCTCACCGGGGAGCTGTTTTTT. Protein: CASSQGAGGLTGELFF.

This clonotype was counted ten times or more. This rearrangement joins TRBV28 to TRBJ2-4; D unresolved. Germline V gene lookup returns CDR1 MDHEN and CDR2 SYDVKM. This CDR3 has 11 residues. Trimming shortened V by 5 bases and J by 11 bases, and 10 bases separated the two germline ends. The CDR3 region is CASSHGAVQYF. CDR3 DNA sequence: TGTGCCAGCAGTCACGGCGCAGTTCAGTACTTC.